One sample yielded the 23 T cell receptor beta chains listed below, sequenced in a study of blood T cell repertoires in COVID-19. The protocol was immunoSEQ multiplex PCR, while the TCRdb copy is restricted to in-frame clones and leaves out a portion. This sample yields around 95,000 clones, of which just under 85% are seen a single time; around 15% belongs to the top ten. The sequenced material came from peripheral blood. These receptors were collected from a man over 45 with active or convalescent COVID-19.

The J gene is TRBJ2-7, the V gene TRBV11-2, with D perhaps TRBD2 (5 bases). CDR1 is SGHAT, CDR2 FQNNGV, per germline. V lost 1 base and J 0 bases, leaving 10 bases between the germline ends. The CDR3 is 15 amino acids. CDR3 sequence: CASSLVPGVSYEQYF. CDR3 nucleotide sequence: TGTGCCAGCAGCTTAGTCCCCGGGGTCTCCTACGAGCAGTACTTC.

The chain links TRBV28 to TRBJ1-1, with unresolved D. Per germline, CDR1 MDHEN and CDR2 SYDVKM. The germline V and J ends were trimmed by 6 bases and 5 bases, with 13 bases remaining between them. CDR3 size: 13 residues. CDR3 nucleotides: TGTGCCAGCAGAGTTTATGGCGGAACTGAAGCTTTCTTT. Translated, it gives CASRVYGGTEAFF.

The rearrangement uses TRBV6-5 and TRBJ2-5; D call uncertain. The CDR3 covers 11 residues. The germline gives CDR1 MNHEY, CDR2 SVGAGI. With 2 bases removed from V and 7 bases from J, the gap between germline ends came to 5 bases. The CDR3 protein is CASSYARTQYF. CDR3 bases: TGTGCCAGCAGTTACGCTAGGACCCAGTACTTC.

The V call is TRBV24-1, the J call TRBJ2-3, with 12 bases matching TRBD1. Germline CDR1 KGHDR, CDR2 SFDVKD. The CDR3 is 18 amino acids. With 2 bases clipped from V and 3 bases from J, the junction kept 8 bases outside the gene matches. The CDR3 nucleotides are TGTGCCACCAGTGATTCATTCGGGACAGGGGGCAGGACAGATACGCAGTATTTT. It is translated as CATSDSFGTGGRTDTQYF.

The rearrangement uses TRBV6-5 and TRBJ2-3, with 10 positions matching TRBD2. The V segment lost 6 bases and the J segment 5 bases; nucleotides outside the gene matches: 5. This CDR3 region has 14 residues. Per the germline V gene, CDR1 is MNHEY and CDR2 is SVGAGI. The DNA for the CDR3 is TGTGCCAGCAGCCTCGGGACTAGCGTAGATACGCAGTATTTT. Translation: CASSLGTSVDTQYF.

V is TRBV13 and J is TRBJ1-1; 9 bases fit TRBD1. The CDR3 contains 15 residues. V dropped 5 bases and J dropped 1; count of bases not matched to a gene: 5. Germline-derived CDR1 and CDR2 are PRHDT and FYEKMQ (reference sequence). In DNA form, the CDR3 reads TGTGCCAGCAGCACGGGACAGGGTAGGAACACTGAAGCTTTCTTT. Its protein product is CASSTGQGRNTEAFF.

This sequence joins TRBV5-1 and TRBJ2-2; TRBD1 matches 11 bases. This CDR3 spans 15 amino acids. Germline CDR1 and CDR2: SGHRS and YFSETQ. V gave up 1 base and J gave up 7 bases; unmatched junction bases: 3. CDR3 bases: TGCGCCAGCAGCTTGACGGGACAGGGGGTCGGGGAGCTGTTTTTT. Protein product: CASSLTGQGVGELFF.

This clone has just one count. The chain couples TRBV5-4 to TRBJ1-2, with a possible D match to TRBD1 (6 bases). This CDR3 has 13 amino acids. V was cut by 4 bases and J by 4 bases, with 11 bases left in between. CDR1 and CDR2 from the germline V gene are SGHNT and YYREEE (reference sequence). In DNA, the CDR3 is TGTGCCAGCAGCCCTTGGGGGCCCTATGGCTACACCTTC. Its translation is CASSPWGPYGYTF.

This clone was found a few times. The chain uses TRBV7-2 and TRBJ2-1, with 10 bases identical to TRBD2. The CDR3 length is 14 residues. The junction had 2 bases not matched to a gene; V was cut back by 5 bases and J by 4 bases. Germline V gene sequence: CDR1 SGHTA, CDR2 FQGNSA. CDR3 bases: TGTGCCAGCAGCGGACTAGCGGCTTACAATGAGCAGTTCTTC. This encodes CASSGLAAYNEQFF.

This sequence joins TRBV5-1 and TRBJ2-1, with D maybe TRBD2 (5 bases). Looked up from germline, CDR1 is SGHRS and CDR2 is YFSETQ. This CDR3 region has 13 residues. V was cut by 2 bases and J by 8 bases, with 11 bases left in between. CDR3 protein: CASSFTLRDEQFF. The CDR3 DNA is TGCGCCAGCAGCTTTACTTTGAGGGATGAGCAGTTCTTC.

This clone was detected once. The chain joins TRBV28 to TRBJ1-5; TRBD1 matches at 7 bases. V was clipped by 5 bases and J by 9 bases; unmatched bases: 16. The CDR3 runs 16 residues. Germline CDR1 MDHEN, CDR2 SYDVKM. The CDR3 DNA reads TGTGCCAGCAGTAGAACCGGGACAGCGTTTCGATCGCCCCAGCATTTT. This translates into CASSRTGTAFRSPQHF.

V usage is TRBV4-1 and J usage is TRBJ1-6; D possibly corresponds to TRBD1 (5 bases). Trimming cost V 1 base and J 7 bases, with 14 bases left between them. This CDR3 has 16 amino acids. Germline CDR1 and CDR2: MGHRA and YSYEKL. The DNA of the CDR3 is TGCGCCAGCAGCCAAGCCGGAGGGGAGGTGAATTCACCCCTCCACTTT. As protein: CASSQAGGEVNSPLHF.

The rearrangement joins TRBV28 to TRBJ1-2; 7 bases fit TRBD1. The trim removed 6 bases at V and 9 bases at J, leaving 7 bases unmatched. The CDR3 covers 12 residues. Germline CDR1 reads MDHEN; CDR2 reads SYDVKM. CDR3 sequence: CASRGDRVSYTF. CDR3 in DNA: TGTGCCAGCAGAGGAGACAGGGTCAGCTACACCTTC.

V is TRBV28 and J is TRBJ1-2; D is unclear. V gave up 1 base and J gave up 4 bases, with 13 bases separating them. The CDR3 sequence is 15 residues long. Germline CDR1 reads MDHEN; CDR2 reads SYDVKM. CDR3: CASSLLLGAGYGYTF. CDR3 nucleotide sequence: TGTGCCAGCAGTTTATTACTGGGCGCGGGCTATGGCTACACCTTC.

The count of this clone is one. The chain carries TRBV7-8 and TRBJ1-5; D is unclear. V was trimmed by 3 bases and J by 8 bases, leaving 11 bases between them. Germline V lookup: CDR1 SGHVS, CDR2 FQNEAQ. This CDR3 is built from 13 residues. The CDR3 reads CASSFALLKPQHF. The CDR3, as DNA: TGTGCCAGCAGCTTCGCACTCCTGAAGCCCCAGCATTTT.

V usage is TRBV7-6 and J usage is TRBJ2-1; the match to TRBD2 covers 10 bases. J lost 3 bases, V lost 2 bases, and 4 bases had no gene match. CDR1 and CDR2 (germline): SGHVS, FNYEAQ. The CDR3 length is 16 residues. CDR3 sequence (DNA): TGTGCCAGCAGCTTACTAGCGGGAGTGGTCTACAATGAGCAGTTCTTC. Residues: CASSLLAGVVYNEQFF. The whole variable domain, remainder taken from reference TRBV7-6 and TRBJ2-1, is GAGVSQSPRYKVTKRGQDVALRCDPISGHVSLYWYRQALGQGPEFLTYFNYEAQQDKSGLPNDRFSAERPEGSISTLTIQRTEQRDSAMYRCASSLLAGVVYNEQFFGPGTRLTVL.

This clone appeared a few times. V gene TRBV6-1 combines with J gene TRBJ1-1, with 7 bases aligning to TRBD1. Germline V gives CDR1 MNHNS, CDR2 SASEGT. CDR3 size: 13 residues. V lost 1 base and J lost 6; bases outside the gene matches: 2. CDR3: CASSEDRGAEAFF. CDR3 bases: TGTGCCAGCAGTGAAGACAGGGGAGCTGAAGCTTTCTTT.

The rearrangement joins TRBV5-1 to TRBJ2-1, with D perhaps TRBD2 (6 bases). There are 16 residues in the CDR3. Germline CDR1 and CDR2: SGHRS and YFSETQ. V shed 0 bases and J shed 4 bases, with 14 bases lying between them. The CDR3 DNA is TGCGCCAGCAGCTTGGATTGGTCGGGGGAATACAATGAGCAGTTCTTC. As protein: CASSLDWSGEYNEQFF.

The chain has TRBV6-6 and TRBJ2-7, with TRBD2 identical over 12 bases. This CDR3 has 15 residues. Germline V gene data show CDR1 as MNHNY and CDR2 as SVGAGI (reference sequence). Trimming at V came to 5 bases and at J to 3 bases, leaving 5 bases not matched to a gene. CDR3: CASSATGLAGYEQYF. The CDR3 region has the DNA TGTGCCAGCAGTGCGACGGGACTAGCGGGCTACGAGCAGTACTTC.

This sequence joins TRBV12-3 or TRBV12-4 and TRBJ2-7; TRBD2 might be the D (5 bases). Trimming took 5 bases from V and 4 from J, leaving 9 bases between them. The CDR3 sequence is 12 residues long. The CDR3, as DNA: TGTGCCAGCAGTAGGACGGGGTACGAGCAGTACTTC. It codes for CASSRTGYEQYF.

This clone was counted between two and nine times. The chain couples TRBV24-1 to TRBJ1-2, with a weak D call TRBD1 (6 bases). V lost 6 bases and J lost 7, with 14 bases in between. The CDR3 is 13 residues long. Germline values: CDR1 KGHDR, CDR2 SFDVKD. CDR3 amino acids: CATSSDSASGYTF. The CDR3 region has the DNA TGTGCCACCAGTTCGGACAGCGCTAGTGGCTACACCTTC.

The chain uses TRBV2 and TRBJ2-1; possibly TRBD1 for D (6 bases). From germline, CDR1 is SNHLY and CDR2 FYNNEI. Trimming stripped 6 bases from V and 7 bases from J, with 16 bases between. This CDR3 is 14 amino acids long. CDR3 in DNA: TGTGCCAGCAGGACGTCCTCTAGGGGGAATGAGCAGTTCTTC. Encoded protein: CASRTSSRGNEQFF.

The count of this clone is one. This chain connects TRBV14 to TRBJ1-2; a weak D match, TRBD1 (6 bases). Germline CDR1 is SGHDN and CDR2 is FVKESK. Trimming shortened V by 1 base and J by 7 bases, and 10 bases separated the two germline ends. The CDR3 has 13 residues. The CDR3: CASSQVTGVGYTF. The CDR3 DNA sequence: TGTGCCAGCAGCCAAGTGACAGGAGTTGGCTACACCTTC.